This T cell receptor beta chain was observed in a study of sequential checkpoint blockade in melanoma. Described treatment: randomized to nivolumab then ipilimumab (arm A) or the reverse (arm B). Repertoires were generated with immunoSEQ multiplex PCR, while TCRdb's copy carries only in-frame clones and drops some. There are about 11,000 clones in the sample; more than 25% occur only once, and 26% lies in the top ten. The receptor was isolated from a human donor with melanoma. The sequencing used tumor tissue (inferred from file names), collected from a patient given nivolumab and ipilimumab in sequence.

CDR3 sequence (DNA): TGCAGCGCCAGGACTTCTCCCTATGGCTACACCTTC. Translating gives CSARTSPYGYTF. The chain uses TRBV29-1 and TRBJ1-2; D remains ambiguous. V shed 7 bases and J shed 4 bases, with 13 bases lying between them. The CDR3 consists of 12 residues. The germline gives CDR1 SQVTM, CDR2 ANQGSEA.